This TCR beta chain is drawn from a study of cytomegalovirus exposure and HLA in healthy donors (dated by TCRdb to about 2017). Regarding the study in general: In an earlier analysis of some 550 of the donors, around 290 Gb of sequence data and 117 million unique TCR beta sequences from about 180 million T cells were reported. Of the approximately 370 genotyped donors, 81% were placed in the genetic ancestry cluster associated with self-reported Caucasian donors. A later analysis re-examined previously published TCR beta repertoires from more than 550 donors and added high-resolution HLA genotyping to investigate patterns of TCR occurrence. In the later analysis, no new phenotypic data were used to find candidate immune exposures; instead, reliance was placed on TCR beta sequences and their occurrence across donors. The study was designed to test whether signatures of past pathogen exposure could be identified by cataloging public T cell receptors. An earlier analysis of 500 to 750 of the donors applied high-throughput TCR beta sequencing to assess whether each TCR beta V gene segment acted as functional or pseudogenic. The study profiled the T cell repertoires of 500 to 800 subjects by immunosequencing and related them to cytomegalovirus serostatus. Typing coverage differed by locus: A, B, C, DRB1 and DQB1 were typed in roughly 620-640 donors, DQA1 in about 550, DPA1 in approximately 610, and DPB1 in just under 480. A separate validation cohort of roughly 130 different subjects was used in addition to the approximately 700-subject first cohort. Every discovery cohort repertoire had been produced on one sequencing platform. Alongside the repertoire data, information on donor age, sex, ethnicity and CMV serostatus was compiled. A later genetic analysis used genome-wide SNP genotypes for about 65% of the roughly 700 donors, treating that subset as a discovery cohort. Class I and class II HLA loci were covered by the typing at four-digit resolution. On average, roughly 240,000 unique TCR beta nucleotide sequences were sequenced per donor among fewer than 500 genotyped donors of the cohort, with roughly 18% of those sequences being non-productive. Roughly 5 DR-DQ haplotypes were treated as single units for association and clustering because of strong linkage in the cohort. About 320 gigabases of sequencing data and approximately 85 million unique TCR sequences were included in an early release covering around 650 HLA-typed donors. To predict cytomegalovirus infection status, the study combined high-throughput TCR immunosequencing, statistical association of individual TCRs with disease status, and machine learning. Broad study findings and their caveats: A later analysis found that HLA-associated TCR beta chains were more clonally expanded and had lower generation probabilities than equally common non-associated chains. A later genetic analysis associated a missense DCLRE1C variant with V-gene and J-gene trimming of TCR beta chains, and an independent cohort replicated the association. In the study, around 150 TCR beta chains were listed as associated with cytomegalovirus. Several of the top co-occurrence clusters appeared to be linked to parvovirus B19, influenza, CMV and Epstein-Barr virus, according to a later analysis. Roughly uniform sequencing depth across donors was assumed in presence/absence analyses, although this assumption may not hold. In vitro tests confirmed that a few of the cytomegalovirus-associated TCR beta chains recognize cytomegalovirus antigens. At a false discovery rate of 0.05, a later analysis linked around 15,000 TCR beta sequences to specific HLA alleles. Immune exposure information for the cohort was limited to CMV serostatus. When HLA alleles, especially DR and DQ, strongly co-occurred, TCR associations were difficult to assign to individual alleles. Linkage disequilibrium might explain the correlated functional status among segregating V segments, but an unknown experimental factor could not be excluded. Most CMV-associated TCR beta chains appeared to be HLA-restricted in a later analysis, and the HLA associations seemed to be driven largely by CMV exposure. The 87-base-pair reads could not distinguish some IMGT-functional V segments, including TRBV6-2 and TRBV6-3, so those segments were excluded. While some public TCRs were present in many individuals, most TCR sequences turned up only very rarely across donors. Because counts were too low, some 17 rarely observed V segments, including chromosome 9 orphons, were left out of the earlier analysis of over 550 of the donors. A group of highly shared sequence variants was considered likely to be a technical artifact of the sequencing pipeline. In a later analysis, the rate of TCR association differed among HLA loci, with DRB1 alleles having the most associated TCRs and HLA-C alleles having the fewest. The cohort was sequenced for TCR beta chains only, and without alpha or paired-chain data the features that could be detected were limited. In an earlier analysis of fewer than 700 of the donors, most TCR beta V segments appeared in productive rearrangements about 87% or about 30% of the time, broadly matching IMGT annotations. The authors suggested that the approach could potentially be extended to other disease states and immunological phenotypes. Because HLA typing was missing for some donors at each locus, association tests included only the typed subset. A further reported finding was that TCR beta sequences accurately predicted the HLA-A and HLA-B alleles for most subjects in the first cohort. In a later genetic analysis, fewer N-insertions in productive TCRs were reported among donors in an Asian-associated ancestry cluster than the approximately 670-donor mean. Cytomegalovirus status was reported to be diagnosed by the classifier with high specificity and sensitivity in both the original and validation cohorts.

CDR1 and CDR2, looked up from the germline V gene, are MRHNA and SNTAGT. Including the terminal cysteine and phenylalanine, the CDR3 comprises 15 residues. Only CDR3 DNA remains: 45 bases, in frame from the first base. V is shortened by 3 bases, J by 1 base, and the region joining them spans 9 bases. Receptor libraries were prepared by the immunoSEQ multiplex PCR assay. The multiplex PCR relied on a mix of 60 forward primers for TCR Vbeta segments and 13 reverse primers for TCR Jbeta segments. The CDR3 region of rearranged TCR beta genes was amplified from genomic DNA by a multiplex PCR assay. Amplified TCR beta libraries were sequenced as 87-base-pair reads on the Illumina HiSeq System. Turning to the authors' computational methods: Across the 500 to 700 repertoires, a later analysis counted roughly 84 million unique TCR beta chains, roughly 11 million of which were shared by at least two donors. To remove PCR and sequencing errors, raw reads were error-corrected and collapsed into unique sequences using a nearest-neighbor algorithm that merged closely related sequences. Alignment of CDR3 sequences to IMGT reference sequences was used to assign V, D and J gene segments. For a sequence to be retained, at least a six-nucleotide match to both a V gene segment and a J gene segment was required. Rearrangements were called productive when the CDR3 lacked stop codons and stayed in frame with V and J; all others were non-productive. CDR3 was defined according to IMGT convention as the region running from the second conserved V-encoded cysteine to the conserved J-encoded phenylalanine. In an earlier analysis of some 550 of the donors, sequences lacking an unambiguous match to a single V gene segment were excluded. An earlier analysis of 587 of the donors classified V segments as functional when productive rearrangements were above 56.7% and as segregating when the standard deviation between donors was above 5%. A statistical classification framework was built for diagnosing cytomegalovirus status from the catalog of TCR beta chain sequences. In a later analysis, TCR nucleotide sequences were compared against IMGT/GENE-DB human TR gene sequences so that V and J genes could be assigned. Using the TCRdist pipeline, a later analysis assigned CDR3 sequences along with most-parsimonious VDJ recombination scenarios. In a later analysis, each TCR beta chain was defined by its CDR3 amino acid sequence together with its V-gene family, and reads without a unique V-gene family were excluded. As a way to deal with suspected cross-contamination and a sequencing artifact, a later analysis dropped more than 500 nucleotide sequences that were highly shared and had low generation probability. In a later analysis, a clonal expansion index was calculated for each public chain from normalized within-repertoire ranks of inferred template counts. A later analysis computed generation probabilities with a VDJ recombination model fitted to out-of-frame rearrangements, and checked the results against IGoR. In a later analysis, TCR-TCR, TCR-HLA and TCR-CMV co-occurrence was scored with hypergeometric tests, and a repertoire-size bias correction was applied to TCR pairs. False discovery rates were estimated in a later analysis by permuting HLA or CMV assignments 20 times. In a later analysis, co-occurring TCRs were grouped using DBSCAN, with TCRdist sequence similarity added in when clustering inside HLA-allele-positive subsets. Co-occurrence clustering excluded repertoires with fewer than 30,000 or more than 120,000 public chains, plus five with anomalous nucleotide sharing. TCRdb obtained this table from immuneACCESS and retained in-frame rearrangements with V and J assigned. These tables miss some clones; where compared with another copy, unresolved V genes account for less than half of the shortfall, and the remainder is unexplained. V and J calls and clone size follow that table, whereas D and trimming were derived from the DNA. This sample lists about 150,000 clones; around four fifths were detected once. The top ten constitute less than 2% of the sample.

In total, roughly 670 healthy bone marrow donors made up the cohort. All cohort members were sampled while nominally healthy, although unrecorded immune exposures were likely present. The donor was CMV seronegative and belonged to the group of 352 seronegative cohort members. Every donor gave a peripheral blood sample, and the peripheral blood mononuclear cells from that sample were used for TCR beta sequencing. Genomic DNA was extracted from the blood cell samples with the Qiagen DNeasy Blood Extraction Kit. About this clone: Its antigen is still unknown. There are no base qualities to consult, and no much larger clone falls within one base.

Sequencing was performed on PBMCs. The chain uses TRBV6-4 and TRBJ1-4; the D gene is perhaps TRBD1, from 5 matching bases. The receptor was derived from a man aged 35 to 55 in good health and CMV-seronegative. The CDR3 is CASSEGQGTNEKLFF. The DNA is as follows: TGTGCCAGCAGTGAGGGGCAGGGAACTAATGAAAAACTGTTTTTT.